This T cell receptor (beta chain) derives from a study of blood T cell repertoires in COVID-19. Study information: From the United States, Italy and Spain came samples of acute and convalescent COVID-19. Sources were T cells, B-cell-depleted T cells, or PBMCs; the material itself was cDNA or gDNA.

The CDR3 covers 14 residues. V was trimmed by 4 bases and J by 5 bases, leaving 14 bases between them. Germline lookup yields CDR1 LNHDA and CDR2 SQIVND (reference sequence). Per the original methods: The authors estimated nucleated cell counts from reference gene primer amplification. The protocol was immunoSEQ multiplex PCR, while the TCRdb copy is restricted to in-frame clones and leaves out a portion. V, J and clone size derive from that table, while D and trimming were established from the DNA sequence. This table holds 71,000 or so clones, around 85% found once. The sequence was collected from a man between 65 and 85 years old with acute or convalescent COVID-19. Input material: peripheral blood. The chain employs TRBV19 and TRBJ2-5; possibly TRBD1 for D (5 bases). The CDR3 DNA is TGTGCCAGTAGTAGAGCGCTTTCAGGGGAGACCCAGTACTTC. This encodes CASSRALSGETQYF.